One sample yielded the 9 T cell receptor beta chains listed below, sequenced in a study of T-cell memory formation after mild COVID-19 (dated by TCRdb to the early 2020s). Receptor libraries were prepared by 5' RACE. Instrument on record: Illumina NovaSeq 6000. TCRdb took the public reads, trimmed them with fastp at Q25, ran MiXCR for clone calling and kept in-frame beta chains. Entries that share a CDR3 protein sequence are merged under the most common genes and DNA. This sample lists roughly 240,000 distinct CDR3 sequences; just over 15% were detected once. Jointly, the top ten make up 2% to 2.5% of the sample. Sequences were obtained from PBMCs or a T cell subset sorted from them (not recorded which). The origin of the receptors is an adult woman who had mild COVID-19 (a few samples of this study predate the infection). The sample titles of this study are shuffled in the database, so cell type and time point are left out; the donor was told from shared clones.

This chain connects TRBV14 to TRBJ1-2; D ambiguous. CDR3 length equals 12 residues. CDR1 and CDR2 from the germline V gene are SGHDN and FVKESK. V was cut by 2 bases and J by 2 bases, with 3 bases left in between. For the CDR3, the DNA is TGTGCCAGCAGCCAATCAAACTATGGCTACACCTTC. It specifies CASSQSNYGYTF. Using reference TRBV14 and TRBJ1-2 for the parts outside the CDR3, the full variable domain is EAGVTQFPSHSVIEKGQTVTLRCDPISGHDNLYWYRRVMGKEIKFLLHFVKESKQDESGMPNNRFLAERTGGTYSTLKVQPAELEDSGVYFCASSQSNYGYTFGSGTRLTVV.

The table lists this clonotype with a few counts. This chain links TRBV7-9 with TRBJ1-4; 9 bases line up with TRBD1. There are 14 residues in the CDR3. Germline loops: CDR1 SEHNR, CDR2 FQNEAQ (reference sequence). J gave up 5 bases and V 5 bases, and 3 bases lay outside the gene matches. Here the CDR3 DNA reads TGTGCCAGCAGCCAAGACAGGGGGAATGAAAAACTGTTTTTT. Protein product: CASSQDRGNEKLFF.

This clonotype was found a few times. V gene TRBV9 combines with J gene TRBJ2-7; 8 bases fit TRBD2. Germline values: CDR1 SGDLS, CDR2 YYNGEE. With V trimmed by 2 bases and J by 6 bases, 10 bases remained unmatched. The CDR3 loop spans 15 amino acids. The CDR3 is CASSVRAGGGSEQYF. The CDR3 coding sequence is TGTGCCAGCAGCGTCCGGGCGGGAGGAGGCTCCGAGCAGTACTTC. Using reference TRBV9 and TRBJ2-7 for the parts outside the CDR3, the full variable domain is DSGVTQTPKHLITATGQRVTLRCSPRSGDLSVYWYQQSLDQGLQFLIQYYNGEERAKGNILERFSAQQFPDLHSELNLSSLELGDSALYFCASSVRAGGGSEQYFGPGTRLTVT.

This clonotype was observed at least ten times. The chain employs TRBV18 and TRBJ2-7; 10 positions agree with TRBD1. Losses at the gene ends were 4 bases for V and 4 bases for J; bases not matched to a gene: 4. The CDR3 is 14 amino acids. The germline CDR1 and CDR2 sequences are KGHSH and LQKENI. The CDR3 loop is CASSQDRGKYEQYF. The CDR3 DNA follows: TGTGCCAGCTCACAGGACAGGGGGAAGTACGAGCAGTACTTC.

This clonotype was found a few times. V usage is TRBV7-2 and J usage is TRBJ2-3; possibly TRBD2 for D (6 bases). V gave up 5 bases and J gave up 14 bases, with 17 bases separating them. This CDR3 spans 12 amino acids. The germline V gene encodes CDR1 SGHTA and CDR2 FQGNSA. The CDR3 DNA reads TGTGCCAGCAGCACGAGGGGACTGGTGGGGTATTTT. Translated: CASSTRGLVGYF.

V usage is TRBV24-1 and J usage is TRBJ2-1, with 14 positions matching TRBD2. Looked up from germline, CDR1 is KGHDR and CDR2 is SFDVKD. V was pared by 2 bases and J by 10 bases, with 9 bases of the junction left unmatched. CDR3 size: 17 residues. CDR3 DNA sequence: TGTGCCACCAGTGATTCGACTAGCGGGAGGGCCGGGGGAGAGCAGTTCTTC. Translation: CATSDSTSGRAGGEQFF.

CDR3: CASSSIALSGRGGKLFF. CDR3 DNA sequence: TGTGCCAGCAGTTCCATAGCGTTGTCGGGACGAGGCGGAAAACTGTTTTTT. The chain recombines TRBV12-3 or TRBV12-4 with TRBJ1-4, with D possibly matching TRBD1 (5 bases). There are 17 residues in the CDR3. V was shortened by 4 bases and J by 10 bases, with 25 bases between the two germline ends.

The genes are TRBV12-3 or TRBV12-4 and TRBJ1-2, with D possibly TRBD1 on 6 matching bases. The CDR3 extends over 13 amino acids. Trimming removed 6 bases from V and 5 bases from J, with 13 bases in between. The CDR3 nucleotides are TGTGCCAGCAGGGGGGCATGGAAGTATGGCTACACCTTC. It yields the protein CASRGAWKYGYTF.

This clonotype was detected many times. The chain uses TRBV10-3 and TRBJ2-7, with TRBD2 matching 9 bases. The V and J ends lost 8 bases and 2 bases, in that order; junction bases with no gene match: 10. Germline assignment: CDR1 ENHRY and CDR2 SYGVKD. The CDR3 loop spans 15 amino acids. The CDR3 DNA follows: TGTGCCATCGGGTCGGGCGTAGCGGGAGCCTACGAGCAGTACTTC. It translates to CAIGSGVAGAYEQYF.